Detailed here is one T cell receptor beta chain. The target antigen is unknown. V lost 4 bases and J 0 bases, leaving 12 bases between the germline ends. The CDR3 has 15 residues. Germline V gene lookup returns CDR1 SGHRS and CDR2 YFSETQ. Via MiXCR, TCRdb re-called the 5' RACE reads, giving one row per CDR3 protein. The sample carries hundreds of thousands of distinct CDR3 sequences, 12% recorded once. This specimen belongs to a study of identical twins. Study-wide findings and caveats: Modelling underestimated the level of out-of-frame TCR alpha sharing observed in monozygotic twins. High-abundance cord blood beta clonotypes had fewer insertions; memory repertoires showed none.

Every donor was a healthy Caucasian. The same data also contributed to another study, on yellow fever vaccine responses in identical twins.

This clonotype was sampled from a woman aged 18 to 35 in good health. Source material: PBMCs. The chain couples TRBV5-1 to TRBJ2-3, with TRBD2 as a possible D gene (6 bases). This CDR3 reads CASSHQSGSTDTQYF. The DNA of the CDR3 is TGCGCCAGCAGCCATCAAAGCGGGAGCACAGATACGCAGTATTTT.